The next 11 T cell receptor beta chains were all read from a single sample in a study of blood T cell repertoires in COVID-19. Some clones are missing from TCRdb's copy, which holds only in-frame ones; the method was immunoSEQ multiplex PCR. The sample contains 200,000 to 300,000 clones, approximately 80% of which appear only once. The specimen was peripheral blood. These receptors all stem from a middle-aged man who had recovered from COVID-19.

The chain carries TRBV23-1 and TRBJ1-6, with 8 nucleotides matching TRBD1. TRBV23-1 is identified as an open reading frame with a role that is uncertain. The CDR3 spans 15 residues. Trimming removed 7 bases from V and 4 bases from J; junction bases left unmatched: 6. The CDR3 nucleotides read TGCGCCAGCATTTCGGACAGGGAATATAATTCACCCCTCCACTTT. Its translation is CASISDREYNSPLHF.

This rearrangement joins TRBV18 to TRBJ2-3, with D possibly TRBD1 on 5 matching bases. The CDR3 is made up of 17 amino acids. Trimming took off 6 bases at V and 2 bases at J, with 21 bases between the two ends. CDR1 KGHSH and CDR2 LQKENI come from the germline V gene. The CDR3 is CASSTSQGRATTDTQYF. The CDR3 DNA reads TGTGCCAGCTCGACAAGCCAGGGAAGAGCAACCACAGATACGCAGTATTTT.

CDR3 DNA: TGTGCCAGCAGTCTTACTCCGGGTGGAAACACCATATATTTT. This encodes CASSLTPGGNTIYF. The chain has TRBV6-6 and TRBJ1-3; D not resolved. CDR1 and CDR2 (germline): MNHNY, SVGAGI (reference sequence). V dropped 5 bases and J dropped 3 bases, with 11 bases sitting between them. This CDR3 spans 14 amino acids.

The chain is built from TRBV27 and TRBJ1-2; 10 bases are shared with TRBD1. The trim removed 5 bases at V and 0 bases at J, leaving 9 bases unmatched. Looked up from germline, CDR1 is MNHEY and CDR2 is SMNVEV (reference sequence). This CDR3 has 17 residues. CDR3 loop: CASSPGQGETPNYGYTF. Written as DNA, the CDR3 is TGTGCCAGCAGTCCAGGACAGGGGGAAACTCCTAACTATGGCTACACCTTC.

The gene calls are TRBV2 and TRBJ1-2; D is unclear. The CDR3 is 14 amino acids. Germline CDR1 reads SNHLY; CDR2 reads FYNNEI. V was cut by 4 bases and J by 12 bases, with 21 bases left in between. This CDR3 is CASSVVRPVGVNTF. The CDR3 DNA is TGTGCCAGCAGTGTCGTACGGCCCGTAGGAGTAAACACCTTC.

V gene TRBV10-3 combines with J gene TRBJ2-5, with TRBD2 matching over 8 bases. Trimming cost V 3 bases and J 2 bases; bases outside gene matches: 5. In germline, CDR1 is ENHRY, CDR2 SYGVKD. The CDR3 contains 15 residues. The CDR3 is CAISEGRGAQETQYF. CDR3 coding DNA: TGTGCCATCAGTGAAGGGCGGGGGGCGCAAGAGACCCAGTACTTC.

The CDR3 coding sequence is TGTGCCAGCTCGGAAAGGGAGGGTGGCTACACCTTC. Translating gives CASSEREGGYTF. The J gene is TRBJ1-2, the V gene TRBV6-5; no firm D call. This CDR3 is built from 12 residues. CDR1 and CDR2 (germline): MNHEY, SVGAGI. Trimming took 8 bases from V and 7 from J, leaving 14 bases between them.

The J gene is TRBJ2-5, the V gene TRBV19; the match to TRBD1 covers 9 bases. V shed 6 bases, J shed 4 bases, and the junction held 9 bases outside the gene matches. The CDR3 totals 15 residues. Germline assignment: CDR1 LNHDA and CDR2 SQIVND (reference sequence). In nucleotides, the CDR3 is TGTGCCAGTAGCCAACGACAGGGGGGTGGAGAGACCCAGTACTTC. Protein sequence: CASSQRQGGGETQYF.

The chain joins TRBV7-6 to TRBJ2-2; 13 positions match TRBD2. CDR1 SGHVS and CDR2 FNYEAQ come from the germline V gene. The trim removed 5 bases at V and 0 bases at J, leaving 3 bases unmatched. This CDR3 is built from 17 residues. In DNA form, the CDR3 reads TGTGCCAGCAGCGCGACTAGCGGGGGGACGAACACCGGGGAGCTGTTTTTT. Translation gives CASSATSGGTNTGELFF.

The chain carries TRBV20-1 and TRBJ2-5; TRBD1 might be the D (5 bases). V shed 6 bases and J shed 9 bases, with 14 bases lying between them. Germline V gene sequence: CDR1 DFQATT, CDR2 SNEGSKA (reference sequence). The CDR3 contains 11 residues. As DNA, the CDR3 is TGCAGTGCCCCGAGGCCCAGGGCCCAGTACTTC. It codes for CSAPRPRAQYF.

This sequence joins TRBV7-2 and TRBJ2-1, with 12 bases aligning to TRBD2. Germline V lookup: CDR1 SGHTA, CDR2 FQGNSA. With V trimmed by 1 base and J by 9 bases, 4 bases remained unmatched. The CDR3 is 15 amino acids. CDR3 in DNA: TGTGCCAGCAGCTTAGTGGGACTAGCGGGCGGTGAGCAGTTCTTC. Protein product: CASSLVGLAGGEQFF.